This T cell receptor beta chain comes out of a study of technical replicates of blood from a handful of donors (dated by TCRdb to the late 2010s). The library was made by the immunoSEQ multiplex PCR assay. TCRdb's version of the immuneACCESS table is confined to in-frame rearrangements and falls short of the full clone set. An unresolved V gene accounts for under half of the shortfall where checked; the remainder is of unknown origin. A total of about 70,000 clones appear in this sample, approximately 90% of them only once. The ten biggest clones cover roughly 4.3% of the sample. CDR1 KGHSH and CDR2 LQKENI are derived from the germline V gene. V and J are truncated by 3 bases and 5 bases respectively, leaving an intervening sequence of 23 bases. The CDR3 starts with the cysteine, ends with the phenylalanine, and has 17 residues. CDR3 DNA is the only sequence kept; it has 51 bases, read in frame from the first base.

A note on this clone: The target of this receptor is not known. Qualities for individual bases were not recorded, and no much larger clone is one base off.

The TCR originated in a human donor in good health. Some clones in this sample may be carry-over from other donors' samples. The chain was built from TRBV18 and TRBJ2-7, and the D gene may be TRBD2, 6 bases matching. The sample comprised PBMCs. The DNA reads TGTGCCAGCTCACCCCTAACGGGTGGGACTGGCATGAACGAGCAGTACTTC. Its protein product is CASSPLTGGTGMNEQYF.